The rows below give T cell receptor beta chains drawn from one sample of a study of blood T cell repertoires in COVID-19. Profiled with immunoSEQ multiplex PCR; TCRdb holds only in-frame clones, not every one. The table has around 250,000 clones, roughly 80% seen once. The sample comprised PBMCs or T cells enriched from blood (not recorded which). These receptors were collected from a man in his forties who had been exposed to COVID-19. CDR3s include the opening cysteine and the closing phenylalanine or tryptophan. The order of the fields is J gene, V gene, clone size, CDR3 length, D gene, CDR3 DNA, CDR3 protein. A D gene is named only where the DNA matches it firmly. Part of the rows lack a size; the others show once, few, many or a class for expanded clones.

J: TRBJ2-1
V: TRBV6-5
size: NA
length: 15
D: NA
DNA: TGTGCCAGCAGGGCCGCACTAGCCATTCTCAATGAGCAGTTCTTC
CDR3: CASRAALAILNEQFF

J: TRBJ2-1
V: TRBV5-1
size: NA
length: 15
D: TRBD1
DNA: TGCGCCAGCAGCTTGGCTGAGACAGGGGGCAATGAGCAGTTCTTC
CDR3: CASSLAETGGNEQFF

J: TRBJ1-5
V: TRBV2
size: NA
length: 13
D: NA
DNA: TGTGCCAGCGGGCGGGATACACTTCAGCCCCAGCATTTT
CDR3: CASGRDTLQPQHF

J: TRBJ1-1
V: TRBV18
size: few
length: 14
D: NA
DNA: TGTGCCAGCTCACTCGGCCGAGGGAACACTGAAGCTTTCTTT
CDR3: CASSLGRGNTEAFF

J: TRBJ1-2
V: TRBV30
size: many
length: 12
D: NA
DNA: TGTGCCTGGAGTGTACGTAGCTATGGCTACACCTTC
CDR3: CAWSVRSYGYTF

J: TRBJ1-1
V: TRBV30
size: NA
length: 12
D: NA
DNA: TGTGCCTGGAGTGTCCCAGGTCGAAGGGCTTTCTTT
CDR3: CAWSVPGRRAFF

J: TRBJ1-1
V: TRBV7-9
size: NA
length: 14
D: NA
DNA: TGTGCCAGCAGCGTTCGGGGTGATGGCACTGAAGCTTTCTTT
CDR3: CASSVRGDGTEAFF

J: TRBJ2-3
V: TRBV9
size: NA
length: 15
D: NA
DNA: TGTGCCAGCAGCGTAGGGCTTTCTAGCACAGATACGCAGTATTTT
CDR3: CASSVGLSSTDTQYF

J: TRBJ2-7
V: TRBV19
size: NA
length: 15
D: TRBD2
DNA: TGTGCCAGTAGTGGTGCTAGCGGGAATCGCCGCGAGCAGTACTTC
CDR3: CASSGASGNRREQYF

J: TRBJ1-1
V: TRBV27
size: few
length: 13
D: NA
DNA: TGTGCCAGCAGGAAGGAGATGAACACTGAAGCTTTCTTT
CDR3: CASRKEMNTEAFF

J: TRBJ2-7
V: TRBV7-9
size: few
length: 15
D: TRBD2
DNA: TGTGCCAGCAGCGGGGAGACTAGCGGGAGTCAAGAGCAGTACTTC
CDR3: CASSGETSGSQEQYF

J: TRBJ1-3
V: TRBV7-2
size: NA
length: 16
D: NA
DNA: TGTGCCAGCAGCTCAGGGGTGGGACCCCTGGAAAACACCATATATTTT
CDR3: CASSSGVGPLENTIYF

J: TRBJ2-1
V: TRBV7-9
size: NA
length: 13
D: NA
DNA: TGTGCCAGCAGCTCCGGGATAGACAATGAGCAGTTCTTC
CDR3: CASSSGIDNEQFF

J: TRBJ2-1
V: TRBV10-1
size: NA
length: 14
D: TRBD2
DNA: TGCGCCAGCAGTGCCCTAGCGGGAGGACGGTATCGGTTCTTC
CDR3: CASSALAGGRYRFF

J: TRBJ1-4
V: TRBV11-2
size: NA
length: 17
D: NA
DNA: TGTGCCAGCAGCTTAGGTGTCTCGGGACTCCTGGGTGAAAAACTGTTTTTT
CDR3: CASSLGVSGLLGEKLFF

J: TRBJ2-5
V: TRBV28
size: once
length: 21
D: TRBD2
DNA: TGTGCCAGCAGTCCGTCCGGGACTAGCGGGAGGGGGCCGCCCGGGGGGAGGGACCAGTACTTC
CDR3: CASSPSGTSGRGPPGGRDQYF

J: TRBJ2-2
V: TRBV4-1
size: NA
length: 14
D: NA
DNA: TGCGCCAGCAGCCAGGCGGAAATCACCGGGGAGCTGTTTTTT
CDR3: CASSQAEITGELFF

J: TRBJ1-2
V: TRBV18
size: few
length: 14
D: TRBD1
DNA: TGTGCCAGCTCACCACGGGACAGCCTCTATGGCTACACCTTC
CDR3: CASSPRDSLYGYTF

J: TRBJ2-7
V: TRBV5-8
size: NA
length: 12
D: NA
DNA: TGTGCCAGCAGTTCCGCGGGCCGCGAGCAGTACTTC
CDR3: CASSSAGREQYF

J: TRBJ1-5
V: TRBV5-1
size: NA
length: 13
D: TRBD1
DNA: TGCGCCAGCAGCTCGACAGGGTACCAGCCCCAGCATTTT
CDR3: CASSSTGYQPQHF

J: TRBJ1-3
V: TRBV11-2
size: NA
length: 16
D: TRBD1
DNA: TGTGCCAGCAGCCTAAATTGGGGGACAGGGGGAAACACCATATATTTT
CDR3: CASSLNWGTGGNTIYF

J: TRBJ2-1
V: TRBV7-3
size: NA
length: 15
D: TRBD2
DNA: TGTGCCAGCAGCTTAAAACTAGCGGGGGTAGATGAGCAGTTCTTC
CDR3: CASSLKLAGVDEQFF

J: TRBJ2-7
V: TRBV6-6
size: NA
length: 17
D: TRBD2
DNA: TGTGCCAGCAGTCACCAGAGGCCGACTAGCGGACACTACGAGCAGTACTTC
CDR3: CASSHQRPTSGHYEQYF

J: TRBJ1-2
V: TRBV5-5
size: NA
length: 15
D: NA
DNA: TGTGCCAGCACCCCGACCTCGGGATGGGTCTATGGCTACACCTTC
CDR3: CASTPTSGWVYGYTF

J: TRBJ2-2
V: TRBV14
size: NA
length: 11
D: TRBD1
DNA: TGTGCCATTACAGGGGCCGGGGAGCTGTTTTTT
CDR3: CAITGAGELFF

J: TRBJ2-7
V: TRBV20-1
size: NA
length: 17
D: TRBD2
DNA: TGCAGTGCTAGTTTACTAGCGGGAGGGCCGCGGAAGAAAGAGCAGTACTTC
CDR3: CSASLLAGGPRKKEQYF

J: TRBJ2-7
V: TRBV27
size: NA
length: 16
D: NA
DNA: TGTGCCAGCAGTTTACGCCAGGGACTCGTCGTCTACGAGCAGTACTTC
CDR3: CASSLRQGLVVYEQYF

J: TRBJ1-1
V: TRBV5-4
size: NA
length: 17
D: TRBD1
DNA: TGTGCCAGCAGCGCTTTCGACAGGGGGCGTGAGGACACTGAAGCTTTCTTT
CDR3: CASSAFDRGREDTEAFF

J: TRBJ1-2
V: TRBV11-2
size: NA
length: 14
D: TRBD1
DNA: TGTGCCAGCAGCTTTCCTGACAGGGTCTATGGCTACACCTTC
CDR3: CASSFPDRVYGYTF

J: TRBJ2-2
V: TRBV7-9
size: NA
length: 12
D: NA
DNA: TGTGCCAGCTTATGGGGGGACGGGGAGCTGTTTTTT
CDR3: CASLWGDGELFF

J: TRBJ1-1
V: TRBV12-3/TRBV12-4
size: NA
length: 11
D: NA
DNA: TGTGCCAGCACCAACGGGAGGTGGGCTTTCTTT
CDR3: CASTNGRWAFF